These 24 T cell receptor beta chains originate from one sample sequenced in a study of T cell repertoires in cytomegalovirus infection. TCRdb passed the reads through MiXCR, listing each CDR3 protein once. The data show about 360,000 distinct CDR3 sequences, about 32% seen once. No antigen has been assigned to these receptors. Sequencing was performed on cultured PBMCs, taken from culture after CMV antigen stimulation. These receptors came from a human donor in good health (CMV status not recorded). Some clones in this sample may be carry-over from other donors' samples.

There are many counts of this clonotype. CDR3 sequence: CASSLASGSTDTQYF. CDR3 bases: TGTGCCAGCAGCTTAGCTAGCGGGAGCACAGATACGCAGTATTTT. The V call is TRBV7-2, the J call TRBJ2-3, with TRBD2 identical over 7 bases. Germline CDR1 is SGHTA and CDR2 is FQGNSA. J gave up 0 bases and V 0 bases, and 0 bases lay outside the gene matches. CDR3 length: 15 amino acids.

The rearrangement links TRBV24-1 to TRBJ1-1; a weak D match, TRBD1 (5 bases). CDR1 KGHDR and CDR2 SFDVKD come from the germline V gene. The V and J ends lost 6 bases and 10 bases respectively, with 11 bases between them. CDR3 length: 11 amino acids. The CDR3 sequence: CATSFGAAAFF. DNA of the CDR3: TGTGCCACCAGTTTCGGGGCGGCAGCTTTCTTT.

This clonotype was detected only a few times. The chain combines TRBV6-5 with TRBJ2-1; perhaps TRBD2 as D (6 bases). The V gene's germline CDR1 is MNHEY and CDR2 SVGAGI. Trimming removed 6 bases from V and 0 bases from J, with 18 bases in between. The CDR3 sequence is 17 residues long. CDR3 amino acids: CASSRRGGRSSYNEQFF. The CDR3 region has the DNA TGTGCCAGCAGCCGGAGGGGCGGAAGAAGCTCCTACAATGAGCAGTTCTTC.

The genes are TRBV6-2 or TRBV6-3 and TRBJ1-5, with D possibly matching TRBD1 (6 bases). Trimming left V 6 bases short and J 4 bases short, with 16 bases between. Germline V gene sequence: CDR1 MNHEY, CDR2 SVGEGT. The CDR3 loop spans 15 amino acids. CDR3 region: CASRPPGRGNQPQHF. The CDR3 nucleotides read TGTGCCAGCAGGCCACCGGGCAGGGGAAATCAGCCCCAGCATTTT.

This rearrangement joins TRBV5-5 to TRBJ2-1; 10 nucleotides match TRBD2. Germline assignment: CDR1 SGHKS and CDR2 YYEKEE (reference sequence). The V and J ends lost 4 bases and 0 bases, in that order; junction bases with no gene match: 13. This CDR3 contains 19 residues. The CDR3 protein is CASSSELGLAESSYNEQFF. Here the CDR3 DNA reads TGTGCCAGCAGCAGCGAACTCGGACTAGCGGAAAGCTCCTACAATGAGCAGTTCTTC.

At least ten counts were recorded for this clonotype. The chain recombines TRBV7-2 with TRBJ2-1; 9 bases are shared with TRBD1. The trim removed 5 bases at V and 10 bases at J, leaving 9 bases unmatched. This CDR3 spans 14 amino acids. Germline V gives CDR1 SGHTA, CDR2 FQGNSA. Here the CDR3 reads CASSEGTGWGEQFF. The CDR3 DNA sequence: TGTGCCAGCAGCGAAGGGACAGGGTGGGGGGAGCAGTTCTTC.

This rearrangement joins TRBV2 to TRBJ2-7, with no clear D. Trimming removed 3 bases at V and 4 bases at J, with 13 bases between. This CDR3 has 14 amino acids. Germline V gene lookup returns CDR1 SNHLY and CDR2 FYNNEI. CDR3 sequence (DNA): TGTGCCAGCAGTGAGGGCCCCATATCTTACGAGCAGTACTTC. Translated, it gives CASSEGPISYEQYF.

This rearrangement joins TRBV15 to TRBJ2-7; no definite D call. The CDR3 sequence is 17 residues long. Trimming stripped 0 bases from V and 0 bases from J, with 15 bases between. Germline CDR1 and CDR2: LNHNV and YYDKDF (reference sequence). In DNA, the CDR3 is TGTGCCACCAGCAGAGATCTAAGGACGGCGAGCTCCTACGAGCAGTACTTC. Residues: CATSRDLRTASSYEQYF.

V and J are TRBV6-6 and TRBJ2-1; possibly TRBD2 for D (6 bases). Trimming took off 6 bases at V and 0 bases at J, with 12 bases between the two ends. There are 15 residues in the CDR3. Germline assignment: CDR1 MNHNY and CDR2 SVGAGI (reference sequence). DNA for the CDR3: TGTGCCAGCAGCAAAAGCGGGCCCTCCTACAATGAGCAGTTCTTC. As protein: CASSKSGPSYNEQFF.

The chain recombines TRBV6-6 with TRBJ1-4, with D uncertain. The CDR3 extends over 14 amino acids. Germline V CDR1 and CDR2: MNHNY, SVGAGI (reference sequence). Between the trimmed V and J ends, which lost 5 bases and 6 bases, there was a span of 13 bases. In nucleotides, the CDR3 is TGTGCCAGCAGTCTTATTGATTGGGATGAAAAACTGTTTTTT. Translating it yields CASSLIDWDEKLFF.

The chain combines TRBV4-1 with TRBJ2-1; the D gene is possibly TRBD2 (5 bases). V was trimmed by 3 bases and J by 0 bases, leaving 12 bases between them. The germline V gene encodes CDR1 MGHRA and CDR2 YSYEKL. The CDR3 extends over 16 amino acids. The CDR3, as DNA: TGCGCCAGCAGCCAGCCAGACTACTACTCCTACAATGAGCAGTTCTTC. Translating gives CASSQPDYYSYNEQFF.

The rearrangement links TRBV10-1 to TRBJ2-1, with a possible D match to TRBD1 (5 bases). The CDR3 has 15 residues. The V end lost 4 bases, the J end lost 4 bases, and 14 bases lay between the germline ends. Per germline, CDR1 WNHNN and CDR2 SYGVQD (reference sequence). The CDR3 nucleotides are TGCGCCAGCAGTGGGGCAGGGTTTGGATACAATGAGCAGTTCTTC. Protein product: CASSGAGFGYNEQFF.

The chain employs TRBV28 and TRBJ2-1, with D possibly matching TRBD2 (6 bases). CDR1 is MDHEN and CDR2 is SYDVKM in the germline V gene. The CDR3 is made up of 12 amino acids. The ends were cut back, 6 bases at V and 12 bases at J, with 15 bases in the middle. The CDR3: CASSRSGSGQFF. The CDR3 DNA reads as TGTGCCAGCAGCCGCAGCGGGTCCGGGCAGTTCTTC.

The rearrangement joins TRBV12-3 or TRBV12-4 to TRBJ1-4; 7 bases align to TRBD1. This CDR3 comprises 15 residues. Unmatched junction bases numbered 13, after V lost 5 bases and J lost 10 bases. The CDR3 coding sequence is TGTGCCAGCAGTCTTACAGGGGTCGCAAGGGGAAAACTGTTTTTT. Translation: CASSLTGVARGKLFF.

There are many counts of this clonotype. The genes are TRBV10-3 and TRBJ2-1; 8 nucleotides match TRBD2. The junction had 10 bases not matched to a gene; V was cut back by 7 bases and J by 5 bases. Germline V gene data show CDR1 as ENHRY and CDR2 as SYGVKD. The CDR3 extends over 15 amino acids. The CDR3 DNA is TGTGCCATCAAATCCTCCAGCGGGAGAGACAATGAGCAGTTCTTC. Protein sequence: CAIKSSSGRDNEQFF.

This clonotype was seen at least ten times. The CDR3 nucleotides are TGTGCCAGCAGAGGCCGGGACAGAGCTTATGGCTACACCTTC. Its translation: CASRGRDRAYGYTF. This chain uses TRBV12-3 or TRBV12-4 with TRBJ1-2; 7 nucleotides line up with TRBD1. This CDR3 contains 14 residues. J gave up 5 bases and V 6 bases, and 9 bases lay outside the gene matches.

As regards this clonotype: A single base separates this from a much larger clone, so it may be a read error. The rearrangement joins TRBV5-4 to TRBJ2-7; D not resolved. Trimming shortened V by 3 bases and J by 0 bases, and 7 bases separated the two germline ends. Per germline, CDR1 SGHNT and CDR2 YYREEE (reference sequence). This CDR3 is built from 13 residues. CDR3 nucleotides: TGTGCCAGCAGCTATCAGAGCTCCTACGAGCAGTACTTC. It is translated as CASSYQSSYEQYF.

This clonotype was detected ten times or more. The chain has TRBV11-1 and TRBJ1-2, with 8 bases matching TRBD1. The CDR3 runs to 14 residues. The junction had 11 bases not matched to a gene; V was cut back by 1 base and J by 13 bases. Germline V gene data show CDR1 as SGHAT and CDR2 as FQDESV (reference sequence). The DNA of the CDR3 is TGTGCCAGCAGCTTAGGGGCCGGGACAGGAGTCTGCACCTTC. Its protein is CASSLGAGTGVCTF.

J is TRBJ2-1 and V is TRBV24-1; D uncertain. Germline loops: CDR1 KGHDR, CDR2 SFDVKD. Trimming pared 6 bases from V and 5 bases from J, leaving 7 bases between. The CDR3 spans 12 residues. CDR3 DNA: TGTGCCACCAGTTATACAGACAATGAGCAGTTCTTC. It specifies CATSYTDNEQFF.

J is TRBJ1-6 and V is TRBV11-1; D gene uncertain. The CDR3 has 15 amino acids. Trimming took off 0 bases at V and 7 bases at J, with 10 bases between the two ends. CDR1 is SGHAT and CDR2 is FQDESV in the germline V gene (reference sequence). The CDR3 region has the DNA TGTGCCAGCAGCTTAGCCACAGCCGTGAATTCACCCCTCCACTTT. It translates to CASSLATAVNSPLHF.

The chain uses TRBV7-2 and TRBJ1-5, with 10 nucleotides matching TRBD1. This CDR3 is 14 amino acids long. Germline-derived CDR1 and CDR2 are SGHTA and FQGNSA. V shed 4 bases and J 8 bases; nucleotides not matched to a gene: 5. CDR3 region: CASSSGQGRKPQHF. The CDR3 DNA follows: TGTGCCAGCAGCTCGGGACAGGGGCGGAAGCCCCAGCATTTT.

The chain's CDR3 is CASSSATSTHKQFF. DNA of the CDR3: TGTGCCAGCAGCTCCGCGACTAGCACCCATAAGCAGTTCTTC. The rearrangement links TRBV11-3 to TRBJ2-1, with TRBD2 matching 7 bases. The germline V gene encodes CDR1 SGHNT and CDR2 YENEEA. Trimming cost V 4 bases and J 11 bases; bases outside gene matches: 11. CDR3 length: 14 residues.

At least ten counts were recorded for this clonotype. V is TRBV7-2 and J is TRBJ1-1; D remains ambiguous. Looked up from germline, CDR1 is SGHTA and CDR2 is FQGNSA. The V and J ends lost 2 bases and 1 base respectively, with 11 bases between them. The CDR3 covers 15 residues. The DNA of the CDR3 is TGTGCCAGCAGCTTATTATCCGGAGAGAACACTGAAGCTTTCTTT. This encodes CASSLLSGENTEAFF.

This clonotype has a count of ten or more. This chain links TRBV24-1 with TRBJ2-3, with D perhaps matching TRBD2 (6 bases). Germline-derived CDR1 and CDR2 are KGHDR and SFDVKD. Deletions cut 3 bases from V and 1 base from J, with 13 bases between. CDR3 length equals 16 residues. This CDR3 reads CATSDARGEGTDTQYF. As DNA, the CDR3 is TGTGCCACCAGTGATGCCCGCGGGGAGGGCACAGATACGCAGTATTTT.